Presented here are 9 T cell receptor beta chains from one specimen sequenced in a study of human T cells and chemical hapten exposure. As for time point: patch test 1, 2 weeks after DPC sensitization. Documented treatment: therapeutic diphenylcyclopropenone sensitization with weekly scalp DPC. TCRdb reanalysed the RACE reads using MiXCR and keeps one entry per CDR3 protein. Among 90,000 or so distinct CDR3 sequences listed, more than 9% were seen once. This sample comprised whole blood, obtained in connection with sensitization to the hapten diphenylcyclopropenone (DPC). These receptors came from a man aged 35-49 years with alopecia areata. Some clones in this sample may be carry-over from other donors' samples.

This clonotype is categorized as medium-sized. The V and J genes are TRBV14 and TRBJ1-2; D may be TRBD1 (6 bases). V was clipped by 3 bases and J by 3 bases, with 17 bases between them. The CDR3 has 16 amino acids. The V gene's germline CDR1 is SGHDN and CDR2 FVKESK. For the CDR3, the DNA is TGTGCCAGCAGCCATTCTGGGGCCGGGACATACTATGGCTACACCTTC. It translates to CASSHSGAGTYYGYTF.

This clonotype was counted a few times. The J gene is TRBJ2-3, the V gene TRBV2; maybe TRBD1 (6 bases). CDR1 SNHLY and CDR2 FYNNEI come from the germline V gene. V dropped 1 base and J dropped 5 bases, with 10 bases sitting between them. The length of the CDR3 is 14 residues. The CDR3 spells CASSEDRVGDTQYF. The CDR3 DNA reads TGTGCCAGCAGTGAAGACAGGGTTGGAGATACGCAGTATTTT.

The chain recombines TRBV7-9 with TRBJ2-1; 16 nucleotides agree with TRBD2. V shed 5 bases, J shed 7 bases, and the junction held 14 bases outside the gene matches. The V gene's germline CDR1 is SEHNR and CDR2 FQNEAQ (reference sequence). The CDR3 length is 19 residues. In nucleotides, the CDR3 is TGTGCCAGCAGCCGTCCGACAGGGCTGGGACTAGCGGGAGGGAATGAGCAGTTCTTC. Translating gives CASSRPTGLGLAGGNEQFF.

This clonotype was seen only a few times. The CDR3 loop reads CASSLFRRGETQYF. The CDR3 nucleotides read TGTGCCAGCAGTTTATTCCGTCGGGGGGAGACCCAGTACTTC. The chain recombines TRBV27 with TRBJ2-5, with D perhaps matching TRBD2 (6 bases). This CDR3 has 14 amino acids. The germline V and J ends were trimmed by 1 base and 5 bases, with 11 bases remaining between them. Germline CDR1 MNHEY, CDR2 SMNVEV (reference sequence).

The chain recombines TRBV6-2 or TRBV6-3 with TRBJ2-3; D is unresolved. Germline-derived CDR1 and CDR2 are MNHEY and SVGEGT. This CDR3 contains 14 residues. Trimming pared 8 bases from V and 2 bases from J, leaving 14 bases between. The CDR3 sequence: CASEATRITDTQYF. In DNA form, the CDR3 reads TGTGCCAGCGAGGCGACCCGAATCACAGATACGCAGTATTTT.

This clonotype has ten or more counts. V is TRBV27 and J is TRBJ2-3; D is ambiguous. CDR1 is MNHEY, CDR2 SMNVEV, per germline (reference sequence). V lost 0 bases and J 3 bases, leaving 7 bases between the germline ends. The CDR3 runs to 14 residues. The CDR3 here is CASSLSRWTDTQYF. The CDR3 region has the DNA TGTGCCAGCAGTTTATCTCGTTGGACAGATACGCAGTATTTT.

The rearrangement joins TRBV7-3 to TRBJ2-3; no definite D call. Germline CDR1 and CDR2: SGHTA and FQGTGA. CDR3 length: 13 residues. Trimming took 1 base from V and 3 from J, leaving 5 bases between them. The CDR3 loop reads CASSLRDTDTQYF. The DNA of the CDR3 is TGTGCCAGCAGCTTAAGGGATACAGATACGCAGTATTTT.

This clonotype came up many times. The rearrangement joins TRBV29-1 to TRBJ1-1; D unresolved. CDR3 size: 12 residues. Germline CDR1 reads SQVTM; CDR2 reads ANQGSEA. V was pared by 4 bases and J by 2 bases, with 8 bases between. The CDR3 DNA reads TGCAGCGTTGTTCGGCCCAACACTGAAGCTTTCTTT. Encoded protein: CSVVRPNTEAFF.

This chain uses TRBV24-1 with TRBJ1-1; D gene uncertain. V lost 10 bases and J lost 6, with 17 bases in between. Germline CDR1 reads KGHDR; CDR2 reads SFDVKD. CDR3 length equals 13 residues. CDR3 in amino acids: CATRSGGRPEAFF. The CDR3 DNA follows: TGTGCCACGCGAAGCGGAGGTCGGCCTGAAGCTTTCTTT.